This T cell receptor beta chain was sequenced during a study of Ad26.COV2.S vaccination and SARS-CoV-2 variants. Study at large: Ad26.COV2.S, an intramuscular injection, was given once or twice 56 days apart. The study, taken as a whole, reports: Spike-specific TCR breadth was greater in vaccine than placebo recipients.

Notes on this clone: Its cognate antigen is unknown.

Trimming pared 6 bases from V and 6 bases from J, leaving 11 bases between. The germline gives CDR1 SNHLY, CDR2 FYNNEI. CDR3 size: 13 residues. The repertoire was sequenced with immunoSEQ multiplex PCR; TCRdb's copy has only in-frame clones and lacks some. The sample carries 450,000 to 550,000 clones, nearly 90% recorded once. The treatment was: around 19 received Ad26.COV2.S at low or high dose, single or two shots; roughly five received placebo; per-sample allocation not given. Sampling took place 63 days after the first vaccine or placebo injection. The specimen was peripheral blood, collected in a trial of Ad26.COV2.S vaccine versus placebo. The sequence was collected from a person aged 18-65 years who received the Ad26.COV2.S COVID-19 vaccine or a placebo. The V gene is TRBV2, the J gene TRBJ2-2; maybe TRBD2 (5 bases). Here the CDR3 DNA reads TGTGCCAGCAGGAGGGAGAGGGCCGGGGAGCTGTTTTTT. Translated: CASRRERAGELFF.